The source of this TCR beta chain is a study of blood T cell repertoires in COVID-19. For the study at large: Material from acute and convalescent COVID-19 was sourced from the United States, Italy and Spain. From T cells, B-cell-depleted T cells, or PBMCs came the material, which was cDNA or gDNA.

Authors' analysis steps: Reference gene primer amplification in the assay estimated nucleated cell counts. Clones were sequenced by immunoSEQ multiplex PCR, and TCRdb holds only the in-frame ones, with some missing. Clonal size and the V and J genes are those of that table, whereas D and trimming came from the DNA. Found here are under 200,000 clones, about 83% of them singletons; the top ten hold roughly 7.7%. This CDR3 contains 14 residues. Germline V lookup: CDR1 ENHRY, CDR2 SYGVKD. V was trimmed by 10 bases and J by 4 bases, leaving 17 bases between them. This receptor was taken from a man aged 40-50 years who had recovered from COVID-19. The sequencing sample was made of peripheral blood. The chain joins TRBV10-3 to TRBJ1-5, with D possibly TRBD1 on 6 matching bases. CDR3 sequence: CATLGGLGNQPQHF. The CDR3 DNA reads as TGTGCCACCCTCGGGGGGCTGGGGAATCAGCCCCAGCATTTT.